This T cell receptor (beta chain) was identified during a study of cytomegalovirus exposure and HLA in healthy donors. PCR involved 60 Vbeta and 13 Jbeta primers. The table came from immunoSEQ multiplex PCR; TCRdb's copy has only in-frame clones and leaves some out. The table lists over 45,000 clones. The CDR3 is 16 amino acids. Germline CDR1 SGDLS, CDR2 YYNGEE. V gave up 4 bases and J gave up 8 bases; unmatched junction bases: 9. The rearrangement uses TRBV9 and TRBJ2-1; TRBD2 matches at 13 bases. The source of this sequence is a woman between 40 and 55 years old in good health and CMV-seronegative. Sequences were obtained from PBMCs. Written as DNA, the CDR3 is TGTGCCAGCAGCACAACCGGGACTAGCGGGGTAGATGAGCAGTTCTTC. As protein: CASSTTGTSGVDEQFF.